This T cell receptor (beta chain) emerged from a study of blood T cells in healthy people across ages. The study, taken as a whole, reports: The diversity estimates, figures obtained from one million T cells, were considered underestimates.

For the second PCR, which ran for about 6 to 11 cycles, a sample-barcoded 5' primer and a J-beta primer mix were used. With 12 random nucleotides, a template-switch adaptor tagged each individual cDNA molecule. From the 5' RACE reads, TCRdb called clonotypes with MiXCR, one entry per CDR3 protein. The sample has under 1,100,000 distinct CDR3 sequences, almost 25% seen once. Losses at the gene ends were 7 bases for V and 7 bases for J; bases not matched to a gene: 14. This CDR3 region has 14 residues. CDR1 is SQVTM and CDR2 is ANQGSEA in the germline V gene. With respect to this clonotype: The antigen is unknown.

Ranging in age from about 6 to 100, the donors were healthy Caucasian individuals from Russia. The data also belong to a second study, concerning T cells of mothers and their children.

This rearrangement joins TRBV29-1 to TRBJ2-7; TRBD1 agrees at 9 bases. The sequence derives from a girl aged 2 to 10 in good health. Sequencing was performed on blood. The DNA of the CDR3 is TGCAGCGCCGAAACGGGACAGGGAGTTGGGGAGCAGTACTTC. Protein sequence: CSAETGQGVGEQYF.